This T cell receptor (beta chain) came from a study of identical twins (dated by TCRdb to the mid-2010s). Notes on the research overall: The study deep-sequenced TCR alpha and beta repertoires from monozygotic twins, unrelated adults of various ages and cord blood to test whether fetal clonotypes persist. To rule out contamination, the twin experiments were replicated at different times with different library preparation protocols. Overall study results and their limits: Fewer insertions were carried by abundant cord blood beta clonotypes, a similar but weaker trend appeared in young adult naive repertoires, and no such trend appeared in memory repertoires. Recombination models systematically underestimated out-of-frame TCR alpha sharing in monozygotic twins but agreed with sharing between unrelated individuals. Out-of-frame TCR alpha sequences shared between twins showed an excess of low generation-probability sequences compared with coincidental sharing between unrelated individuals. Because the same donors could not be followed over many years, the conclusions relied on cross-sectional statistical analysis. In beta out-of-frame sequences, excess twin sharing was weaker, because having fewer shared sequences lowered the signal-to-noise ratio. Zero-insertion analyses could be partly confounded by invariant T cells such as MAIT and iNKT, though diverse VJ usage argued against such confounding for most clonotypes.

The protocol used for the library was 5' RACE. Data came from an Illumina HiSeq 2000. A universal primer binding site was added through template switching, and the final cDNA carried a unique molecular identifier so that TCR cDNA molecules could be counted accurately. Specific primers in the conserved constant-segment region were used to synthesize first-strand cDNA for the TCR alpha and beta chains. To control for contamination, every cDNA library was double barcoded, receiving both a SMART-Mk sample barcode and Illumina barcodes. TruSeq adapter sequences, together with Illumina sample barcodes, were added in two successive PCR steps. TCR alpha and beta cDNA libraries were sequenced on the Illumina HiSeq platform with custom primers. Turning to the authors' computational methods: Unique molecular identifiers were extracted from raw reads with MiGEC, and CDR3 positions were determined with MiXCR. Recombination models were inferred per individual with the repgenHMM and IGoR tools using an EM algorithm. Shared clonotype analysis was performed with the tcR package in R, normalizing sharing by the product of cloneset sizes. Out-of-frame nonproductive sequences were analyzed to study raw recombination free of thymic and clonal selection effects. Using fastp trimming at Q25 and MiXCR clonotype assembly, TCRdb reanalyzed the public sequencing data and kept in-frame beta chains. One record per CDR3 amino acid sequence lists the most common genes and DNA. These V and J calls rely on TCRdb rather than the paper's analysis. The sample table contains some 1,600,000 distinct CDR3 sequences; only one count was recorded for about 30% of them. 0.27% of the sample is taken by the ten largest.

Including cysteine and phenylalanine, the CDR3 has 13 amino acids. The kept DNA is CDR3 alone, 39 bases in frame from the first base. The junction shows trimming of 3 bases on V and 11 bases on J, plus 16 bases between the germline ends. Regarding this clonotype: There is no known antigen for this receptor. It has no much larger one-base neighbor in the sample; base qualities were not kept.

Every donor in the study was a healthy Caucasian. This clonotype was obtained from a newborn girl in good health. The chain uses TRBV12-3 or TRBV12-4 and TRBJ2-5; tentative D gene TRBD2, with 6 bases matching. Material: cord blood. The DNA is as follows: TGTGCCAGCAGTTTTTCGGTGGGGGGAAAGCAGTACTTC. It codes for CASSFSVGGKQYF.